The entry below gives a single TCR beta chain sequence along with its context. These data come from a study of OX40 agonist ivuxolimab in advanced cancers. The CDR3 totals 14 residues. Germline V gene sequence: CDR1 SGHVS, CDR2 FQNEAQ. V was trimmed by 6 bases and J by 0 bases, leaving 9 bases between them. Using immunoSEQ multiplex PCR, the repertoire was profiled, and TCRdb retains in-frame clones only, with some absent. Here the sample spans roughly 73,000 clones, about 82% being singletons. This TCR derives from an adult with an advanced solid tumor such as melanoma, head and neck, liver or kidney cancer. V gene TRBV7-8 combines with J gene TRBJ1-3; D unresolved. Sequenced here: CD4+ or CD8+ T cells sorted from blood, sampled in a trial of the OX40 agonist ivuxolimab. The CDR3 nucleotides read TGTGCCAGCAGTCATAGAGGCTCTGGAAACACCATATATTTT. Its protein product is CASSHRGSGNTIYF.